The clone carrying this T cell receptor (beta chain) was seen a few times. Its antigen is not identified. The source of the sample is a study of human T cells and chemical hapten exposure. Study-wide context: On approximately 2 cm by approximately 2 cm of upper inner arm skin, sensitization was performed with 2% DPC. DPC 0.01% went on the upper back by patch test, with reading at 6 days.

MiXCR was run by TCRdb on the RACE reads, yielding one entry per CDR3 protein. This table holds fewer than 200,000 distinct CDR3 sequences, approximately 20% found once. Study-wide points: Clustering by CDR3 similarity yielded significantly more large clusters from expanded TCRs than controls.

Time point indicated: patch test 1, 2 weeks after DPC sensitization. Regarding treatment: therapeutic diphenylcyclopropenone sensitization with weekly scalp DPC. Donation of samples came from alopecia patients who were 18 to 70 years old and suitable for DPC. This clonotype was obtained from a woman aged 45 to 65 with alopecia areata. Some clones in this sample may be carry-over from other donors' samples. This specimen was whole blood, taken in connection with sensitization to the hapten diphenylcyclopropenone (DPC).

CDR3 sequence reads: CASSLAVSSSPHEQYF. CDR3 nucleotide sequence: TGCGCCAGCAGCTTGGCAGTGTCGTCTAGCCCGCACGAGCAGTACTTC. The chain uses TRBV5-1 and TRBJ2-7; D is possibly TRBD2 (5 bases). V was pared by 0 bases and J by 5 bases, with 18 bases between. CDR3 size: 16 residues. Germline assignment: CDR1 SGHRS and CDR2 YFSETQ. Full variable domain (rest looked up from reference TRBV5-1 and TRBJ2-7): KAGVTQTPRYLIKTRGQQVTLSCSPISGHRSVSWYQQTPGQGLQFLFEYFSETQRNKGNFPGRFSGRQFSNSRSEMNVSTLELGDSALYLCASSLAVSSSPHEQYFGPGTRLTVT.